What follows are 2 T cell receptor beta chains derived from one specimen sequenced in a study of blood T cell repertoires in COVID-19 (TCRdb year 2020). Libraries were built with the immunoSEQ multiplex PCR assay. The table comes from immuneACCESS by way of TCRdb, which keeps in-frame sequences with V and J called. Part of the clones is missing from these tables; in studies checked, under half for an unresolved V gene and the rest for unknown reasons. For this sample the table gives about 120,000 clones, of which roughly four fifths were detected only once. Jointly, the top ten make up 9.5% to 13% of the sample. Sequenced: peripheral blood. The receptors shown here come from a human donor in a cohort sampled during active COVID-19.

The chain employs TRBV4-1 and TRBJ2-2, with 9 bases fitting TRBD1. J gave up 9 bases and V 0 bases, and 8 bases lay outside the gene matches. The length of the CDR3 is 16 residues. The germline V gene encodes CDR1 MGHRA and CDR2 YSYEKL. This CDR3 is CASSQELGTGWRELFF. The CDR3, as DNA: TGCGCCAGCAGCCAAGAGTTGGGGACAGGGTGGAGGGAGCTGTTTTTT.

The genes are TRBV5-4 and TRBJ2-3; 11 bases map to TRBD2. CDR3 length equals 15 residues. The J segment lost 5 bases and the V segment lost 4 bases, leaving 6 bases of the junction unmatched. CDR1 and CDR2 from the germline V gene are SGHNT and YYREEE (reference sequence). The CDR3 sequence is CASSPGTSGIDTQYF. CDR3 in DNA: TGTGCCAGCAGCCCCGGGACTAGCGGAATAGATACGCAGTATTTT.